This T cell receptor (beta chain) was identified in a study of persistence of HIV-infected CD4 T cells. This nonspecific control used anti-CD3/anti-CD28 bead stimulation of CD4+ T cells. CD4+ T cells upregulating both CD40 ligand and CD69 were sorted as responding cells. The immunoSEQ assay was version 4, run in survey mode. Using immunoSEQ multiplex PCR, the repertoire was profiled, and TCRdb retains in-frame clones only, with some absent. Among more than 30,000 clones listed, approximately 90% were seen once. Of note for this clone: Antigen: not known.

The clonotype comes from an adult man with HIV who was CMV-seropositive. Source: CD4+ T cells sorted from PBMCs after 18-hour stimulation, taken from a patient who received antiretroviral therapy.

Written as DNA, the CDR3 is TGTGCCAGCAGCCCCCGGACCTTTAATTCACCCCTCCACTTT. This encodes CASSPRTFNSPLHF. The chain employs TRBV9 and TRBJ1-6, with D unclear. CDR3 size: 14 residues. V was cut by 4 bases and J by 6 bases, with 11 bases left in between. Germline lookup yields CDR1 SGDLS and CDR2 YYNGEE.